This T cell receptor beta chain was captured in a study of T cell changes during pregnancy in multiple sclerosis. The table came from immunoSEQ multiplex PCR; TCRdb's copy has only in-frame clones and leaves some out. The repertoire consists of some 38,000 clones, with around 93% occurring once and the leading ten covering over 0.45%. The CDR3 totals 14 residues. V shed 4 bases, J shed 7 bases, and the junction held 5 bases outside the gene matches. The germline V gene has CDR1 MNHNY and CDR2 SVGAGI (reference sequence). This chain connects TRBV6-6 to TRBJ1-4, with TRBD1 identical over 8 bases. The source is a female donor in good health, enrolled as a control in a pregnancy study. The sequenced sample was CD4+ T cells from peripheral blood mononuclear cells, obtained in the third trimester of pregnancy. This CDR3 is CASSSWTGFEKLFF. CDR3 nucleotide sequence: TGTGCCAGCAGTTCCTGGACAGGGTTTGAAAAACTGTTTTTT.